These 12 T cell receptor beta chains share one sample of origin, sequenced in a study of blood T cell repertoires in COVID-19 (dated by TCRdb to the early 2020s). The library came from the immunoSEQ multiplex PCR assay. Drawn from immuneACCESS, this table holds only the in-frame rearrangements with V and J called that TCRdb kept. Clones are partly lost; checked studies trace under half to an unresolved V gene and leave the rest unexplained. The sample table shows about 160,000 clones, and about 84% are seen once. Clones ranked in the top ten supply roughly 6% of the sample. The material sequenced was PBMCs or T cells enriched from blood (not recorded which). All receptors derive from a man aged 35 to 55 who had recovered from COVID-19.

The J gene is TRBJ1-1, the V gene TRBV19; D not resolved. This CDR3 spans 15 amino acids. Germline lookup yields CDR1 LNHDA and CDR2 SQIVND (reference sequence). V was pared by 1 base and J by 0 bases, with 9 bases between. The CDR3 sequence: CASSIVQQLNTEAFF. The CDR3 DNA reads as TGTGCCAGTAGTATAGTACAACAGCTGAACACTGAAGCTTTCTTT.

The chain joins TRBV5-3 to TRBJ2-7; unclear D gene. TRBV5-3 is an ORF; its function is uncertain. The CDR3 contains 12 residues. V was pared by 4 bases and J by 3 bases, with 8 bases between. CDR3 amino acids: CARSQALYEQYV. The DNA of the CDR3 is TGTGCCAGAAGCCAAGCCCTCTACGAGCAGTACGTC.

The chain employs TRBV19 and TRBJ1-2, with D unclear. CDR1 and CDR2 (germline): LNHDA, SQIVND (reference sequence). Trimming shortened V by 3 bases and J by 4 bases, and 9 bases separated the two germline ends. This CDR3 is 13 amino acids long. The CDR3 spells CASSIGEPYGYTF. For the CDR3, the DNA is TGTGCCAGTAGTATCGGGGAACCCTATGGCTACACCTTC.

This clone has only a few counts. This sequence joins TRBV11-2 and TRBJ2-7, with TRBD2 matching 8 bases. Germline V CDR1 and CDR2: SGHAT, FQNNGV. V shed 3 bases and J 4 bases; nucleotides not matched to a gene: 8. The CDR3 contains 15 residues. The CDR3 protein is CASSLGISGDYEQYF. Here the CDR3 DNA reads TGTGCCAGCAGCTTGGGCATTAGCGGGGATTACGAGCAGTACTTC.

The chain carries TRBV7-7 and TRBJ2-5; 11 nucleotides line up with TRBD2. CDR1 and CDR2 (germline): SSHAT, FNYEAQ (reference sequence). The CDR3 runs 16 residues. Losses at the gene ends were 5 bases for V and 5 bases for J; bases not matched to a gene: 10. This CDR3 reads CASSQNSGGAFETQYF. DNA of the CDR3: TGTGCCAGCAGCCAAAATAGCGGGGGGGCCTTCGAGACCCAGTACTTC.

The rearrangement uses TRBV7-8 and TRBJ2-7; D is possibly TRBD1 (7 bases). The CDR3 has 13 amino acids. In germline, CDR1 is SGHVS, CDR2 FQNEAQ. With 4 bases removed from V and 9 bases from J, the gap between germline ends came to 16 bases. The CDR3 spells CASSSWGQGGQYF. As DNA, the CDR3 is TGTGCCAGCAGCTCCTGGGGGCAGGGGGGGCAGTACTTC.

The CDR3 DNA sequence: TGTGCCAGCAGCCAAGACGGGTCAGCGGGGGGAGTGGCAGATACGCAGTATTTT. Translated, it gives CASSQDGSAGGVADTQYF. This sequence joins TRBV4-2 and TRBJ2-3, with TRBD2 matching over 9 bases. Looked up from germline, CDR1 is LGHNA and CDR2 is YNFKEQ. J gave up 4 bases and V 0 bases, and 11 bases lay outside the gene matches. The length of the CDR3 is 18 residues.

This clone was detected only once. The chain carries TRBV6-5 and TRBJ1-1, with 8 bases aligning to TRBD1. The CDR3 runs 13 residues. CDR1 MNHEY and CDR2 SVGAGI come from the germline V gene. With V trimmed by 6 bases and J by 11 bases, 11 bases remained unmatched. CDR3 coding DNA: TGTGCCAGCAGCGGGCGACAGGGGACATACGCTTTCTTT. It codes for CASSGRQGTYAFF.

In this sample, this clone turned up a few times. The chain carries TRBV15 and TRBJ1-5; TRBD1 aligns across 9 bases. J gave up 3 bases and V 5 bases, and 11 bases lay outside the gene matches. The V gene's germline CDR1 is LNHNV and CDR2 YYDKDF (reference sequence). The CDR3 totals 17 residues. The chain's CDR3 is CATSGSTWTGDNQPQHF. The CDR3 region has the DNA TGTGCCACCAGCGGGTCGACGTGGACAGGGGACAATCAGCCCCAGCATTTT. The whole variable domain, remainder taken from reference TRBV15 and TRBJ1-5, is DAMVIQNPRYQVTQFGKPVTLSCSQTLNHNVMYWYQQKSSQAPKLLFHYYDKDFNNEADTPDNFQSRRPNTSFCFLDIRSPGLGDTAMYLCATSGSTWTGDNQPQHFGDGTRLSIL.

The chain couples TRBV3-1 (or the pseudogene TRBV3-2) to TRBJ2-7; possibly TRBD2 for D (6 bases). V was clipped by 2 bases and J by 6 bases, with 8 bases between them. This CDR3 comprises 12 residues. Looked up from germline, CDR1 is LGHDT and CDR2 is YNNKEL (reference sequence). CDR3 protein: CASSQLEGEQYV. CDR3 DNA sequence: TGTGCCAGCAGCCAATTGGAGGGCGAGCAGTACGTC.

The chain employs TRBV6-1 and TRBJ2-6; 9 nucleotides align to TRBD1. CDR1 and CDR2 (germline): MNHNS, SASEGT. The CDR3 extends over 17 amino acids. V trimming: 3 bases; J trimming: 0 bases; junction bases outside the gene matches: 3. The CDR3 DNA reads TGTGCCAGCAGTGATCCGGGACAGGGCTCTGGGGCCAACGTCCTGACTTTC. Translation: CASSDPGQGSGANVLTF.

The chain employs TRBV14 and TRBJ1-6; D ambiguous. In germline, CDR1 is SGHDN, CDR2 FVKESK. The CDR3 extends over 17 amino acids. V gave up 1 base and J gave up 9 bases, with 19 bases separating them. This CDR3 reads CASSQGAPGSLGSPLHF. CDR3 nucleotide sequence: TGTGCCAGCAGCCAAGGAGCCCCCGGGTCCCTCGGTTCACCCCTCCACTTT.